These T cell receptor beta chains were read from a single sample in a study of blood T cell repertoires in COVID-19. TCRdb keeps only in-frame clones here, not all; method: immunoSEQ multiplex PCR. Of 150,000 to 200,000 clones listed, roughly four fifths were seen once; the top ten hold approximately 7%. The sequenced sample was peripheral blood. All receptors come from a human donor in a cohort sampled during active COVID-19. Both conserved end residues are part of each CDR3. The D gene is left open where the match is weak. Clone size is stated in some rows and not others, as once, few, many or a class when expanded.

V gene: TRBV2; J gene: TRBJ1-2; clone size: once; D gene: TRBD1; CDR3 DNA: TGTGCCAGCGGACCTAGGACAGGGAGTATTTCCAACTATGGCTACACCTTC; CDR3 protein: CASGPRTGSISNYGYTF
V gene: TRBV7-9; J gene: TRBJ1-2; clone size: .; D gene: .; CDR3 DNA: TGTGCCAGCAGCCTACACACAGACCAGCTCTATGGCTACACCTTC; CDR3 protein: CASSLHTDQLYGYTF
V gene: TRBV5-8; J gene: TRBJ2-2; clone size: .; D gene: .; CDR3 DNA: TGTGCCAGCAGCTCCGGGACACCGAACACCGGGGAGCTGTTTTTT; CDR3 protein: CASSSGTPNTGELFF
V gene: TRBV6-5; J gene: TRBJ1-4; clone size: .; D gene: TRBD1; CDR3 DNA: TGTGCCAGCAGCCGGGGACAGGGAGCCGAAAAACTGTTTTTT; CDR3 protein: CASSRGQGAEKLFF
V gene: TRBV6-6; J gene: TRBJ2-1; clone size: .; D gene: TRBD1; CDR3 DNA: TGTGCCAGCAGCACCACAGGGGTCAAATCCTACAATGAGCAGTTCTTC; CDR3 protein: CASSTTGVKSYNEQFF
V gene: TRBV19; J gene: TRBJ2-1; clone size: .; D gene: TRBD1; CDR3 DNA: TGTGCCAGTAGTATAGATGGGACAGGGGGCGGCTACAATGAGCAGTTCTTC; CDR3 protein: CASSIDGTGGGYNEQFF
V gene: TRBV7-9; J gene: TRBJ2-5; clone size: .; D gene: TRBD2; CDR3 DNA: TGTGCCAGCAGCCGTAGCGGGGGTTTCGAGACCCAGTACTTC; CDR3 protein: CASSRSGGFETQYF
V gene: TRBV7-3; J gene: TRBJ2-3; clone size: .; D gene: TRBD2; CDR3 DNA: TGTGCCAGCAGCTTCGGGGGGGCCACAGATACGCAGTATTTT; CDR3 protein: CASSFGGATDTQYF
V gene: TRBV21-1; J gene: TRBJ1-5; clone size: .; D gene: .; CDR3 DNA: TGTGCCAGCCGTGGGCAGGGGGGTATAAGCAATCAGCCCCAGCATTTT; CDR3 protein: CASRGQGGISNQPQHF
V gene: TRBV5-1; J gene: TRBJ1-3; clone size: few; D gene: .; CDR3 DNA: TGCGCCAGCAGCTTTATCCAGGGCTATGTTTGTGAAAACACCATATATTTT; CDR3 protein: CASSFIQGYVCENTIYF
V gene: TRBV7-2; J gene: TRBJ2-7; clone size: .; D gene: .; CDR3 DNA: TGTGCCAGCAGCTTAGATCCGTCGGGCCGCGGGGAGCAGTACTTC; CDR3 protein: CASSLDPSGRGEQYF
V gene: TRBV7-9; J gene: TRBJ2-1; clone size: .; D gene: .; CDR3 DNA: TGTGCCAGCAGCTTAGGGGGGGTATTGGGCTACAATGAGCAGTTCTTC; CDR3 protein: CASSLGGVLGYNEQFF